This entry features one TCR beta chain sequence. The antigen is unknown. The repertoire was sequenced with immunoSEQ multiplex PCR; TCRdb's copy has only in-frame clones and lacks some. The data hold 100,000 to 150,000 clones, with about four fifths observed a single time. Looked up from germline, CDR1 is MNHNY and CDR2 is SVGAGI (reference sequence). The CDR3 totals 15 residues. The V and J ends lost 2 bases and 2 bases respectively, with 10 bases between them. This sample is part of a study of radiation and T cells in renal cell carcinoma. Study at large: Nephrectomy followed 15 Gy stereotactic body radiation by 4 weeks.

Time point in this sample: blood 2 weeks post-SBRT. Treatment here: 15 Gy SBRT to primary tumor, nephrectomy 4 weeks later. Study-wide results and caveats: Without pretreatment biopsies, baseline tumor clonotype presence was undetermined. Top tumor clonotypes rose in blood 2 weeks post-radiation, then contracted.

The TCR comes from a man in his fifties with renal cell carcinoma. The sample here was blood, taken from a patient whose treatment included radiotherapy and nephrectomy. This chain joins TRBV6-6 and TRBJ1-5; D uncertain. The CDR3 DNA reads TGTGCCAGCAGTTACAGCCTGGCCGGCAATCAGCCCCAGCATTTT. Translated, it gives CASSYSLAGNQPQHF.